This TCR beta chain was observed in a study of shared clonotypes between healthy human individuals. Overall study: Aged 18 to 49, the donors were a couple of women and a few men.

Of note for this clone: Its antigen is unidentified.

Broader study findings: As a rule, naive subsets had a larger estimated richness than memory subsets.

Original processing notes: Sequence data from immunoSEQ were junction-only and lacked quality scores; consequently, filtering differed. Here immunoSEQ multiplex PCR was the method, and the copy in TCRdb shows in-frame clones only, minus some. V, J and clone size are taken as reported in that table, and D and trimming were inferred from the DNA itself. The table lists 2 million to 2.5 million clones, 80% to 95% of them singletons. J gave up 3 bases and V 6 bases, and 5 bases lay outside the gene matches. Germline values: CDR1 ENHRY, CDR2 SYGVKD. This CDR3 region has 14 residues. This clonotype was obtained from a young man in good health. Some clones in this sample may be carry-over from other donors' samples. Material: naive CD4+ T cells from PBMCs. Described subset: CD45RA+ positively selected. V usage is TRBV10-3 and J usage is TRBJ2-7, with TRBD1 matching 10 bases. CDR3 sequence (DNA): TGTGCCATCAGACGACAGGGGGCTTTCTACGAGCAGTACTTC. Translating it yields CAIRRQGAFYEQYF.